This TCR beta chain was obtained from a study of T cell repertoires in cytomegalovirus infection. As for the study in general: CMV infection plus the matching HLA type was flagged by public TCR beta signatures.

TCRdb passed the reads through MiXCR, listing each CDR3 protein once. The sample contains around 770,000 distinct CDR3 sequences, almost 30% of which appear only once. Germline lookup yields CDR1 SGHTA and CDR2 FQGNSA. Between the trimmed V and J ends, which lost 1 base and 5 bases, there was a span of 14 bases. CDR3 size: 15 residues. This clonotype was detected only a few times. Its target is unknown. The TCR comes from a human donor in good health (CMV status not recorded). Some clones in this sample may be carry-over from other donors' samples. This sample comprised cultured CD8+ T cells from PBMCs, obtained from culture after CMV antigen stimulation. This rearrangement joins TRBV7-2 to TRBJ2-5; D unresolved. The CDR3 sequence: CASSLEWSAGETQYF. The CDR3 coding sequence is TGTGCCAGCAGCTTAGAGTGGAGTGCCGGCGAGACCCAGTACTTC.